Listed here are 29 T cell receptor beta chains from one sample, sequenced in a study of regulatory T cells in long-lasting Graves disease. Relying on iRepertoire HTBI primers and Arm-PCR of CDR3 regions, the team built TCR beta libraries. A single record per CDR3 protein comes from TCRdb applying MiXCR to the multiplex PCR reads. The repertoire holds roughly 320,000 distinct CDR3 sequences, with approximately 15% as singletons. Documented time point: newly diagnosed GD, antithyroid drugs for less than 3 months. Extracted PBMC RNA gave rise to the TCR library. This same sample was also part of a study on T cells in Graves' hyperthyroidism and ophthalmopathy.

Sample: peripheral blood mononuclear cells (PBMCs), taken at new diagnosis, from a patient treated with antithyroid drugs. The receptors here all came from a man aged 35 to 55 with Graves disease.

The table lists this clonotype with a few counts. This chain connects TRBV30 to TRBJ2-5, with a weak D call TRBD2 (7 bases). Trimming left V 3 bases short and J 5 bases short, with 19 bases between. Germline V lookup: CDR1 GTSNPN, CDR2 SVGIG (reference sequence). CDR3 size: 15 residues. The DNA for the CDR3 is TGTGCCTGGAGGGTTACGCGGGGGCTTTTTGAGACCCAGTACTTC. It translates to CAWRVTRGLFETQYF.

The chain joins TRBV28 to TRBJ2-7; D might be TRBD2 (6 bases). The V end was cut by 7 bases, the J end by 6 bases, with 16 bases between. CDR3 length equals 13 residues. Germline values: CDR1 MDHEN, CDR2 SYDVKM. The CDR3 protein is CASTLWGVGEQYF. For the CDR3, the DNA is TGTGCCAGCACGCTCTGGGGGGTCGGCGAGCAGTACTTC.

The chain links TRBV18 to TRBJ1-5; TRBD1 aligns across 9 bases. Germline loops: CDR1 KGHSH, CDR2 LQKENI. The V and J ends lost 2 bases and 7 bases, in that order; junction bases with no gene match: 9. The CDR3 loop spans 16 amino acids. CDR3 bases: TGTGCCAGCTCACCAAGGGCGACAGGGGGAGAACAGCCCCAGCATTTT. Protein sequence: CASSPRATGGEQPQHF. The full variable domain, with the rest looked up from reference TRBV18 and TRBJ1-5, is NAGVMQNPRHLVRRRGQEARLRCSPMKGHSHVYWYRQLPEEGLKFMVYLQKENIIDESGMPKERFSAEFPKEGPSILRIQQVVRGDSAAYFCASSPRATGGEQPQHFGDGTRLSIL.

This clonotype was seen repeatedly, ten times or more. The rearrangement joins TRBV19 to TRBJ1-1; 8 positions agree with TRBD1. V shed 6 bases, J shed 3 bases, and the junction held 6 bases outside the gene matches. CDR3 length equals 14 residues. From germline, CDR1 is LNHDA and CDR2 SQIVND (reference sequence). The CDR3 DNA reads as TGTGCCAGTAGAATGACAGGGGACGACACTGAAGCTTTCTTT. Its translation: CASRMTGDDTEAFF.

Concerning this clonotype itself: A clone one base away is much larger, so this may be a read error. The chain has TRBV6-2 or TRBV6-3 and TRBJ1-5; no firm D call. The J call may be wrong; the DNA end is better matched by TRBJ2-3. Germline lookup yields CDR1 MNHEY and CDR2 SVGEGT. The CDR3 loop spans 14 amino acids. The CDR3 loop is CASSYSRSSQPQYF. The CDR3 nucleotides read TGTGCCAGCAGTTACTCGAGATCTAGTCAGCCCCAGTATTTT.

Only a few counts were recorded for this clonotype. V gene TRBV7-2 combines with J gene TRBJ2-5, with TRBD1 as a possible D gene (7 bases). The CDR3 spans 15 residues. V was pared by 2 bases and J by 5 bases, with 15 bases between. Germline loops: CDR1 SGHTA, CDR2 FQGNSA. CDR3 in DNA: TGTGCCAGCAGCTTAAACAGGGGACTTGGCGAGACCCAGTACTTC. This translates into CASSLNRGLGETQYF. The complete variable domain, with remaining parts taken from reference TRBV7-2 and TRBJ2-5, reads GAGVSQSPSNKVTEKGKDVELRCDPISGHTALYWYRQSLGQGLEFLIYFQGNSAPDKSGLPSDRFSAERTGGSVSTLTIQRTQQEDSAVYLCASSLNRGLGETQYFGPGTRLLVL.

The CDR3 nucleotides read TGTGCCAGCAGCCTTGGGACACAAAGGCAAGAGACCCAGTACTTC. Protein sequence: CASSLGTQRQETQYF. This chain joins TRBV7-2 and TRBJ2-5; tentatively, D is TRBD1 (6 bases). The CDR3 is made up of 15 amino acids. V lost 5 bases, J lost 2 bases, and 15 bases lay in between. Germline assignment: CDR1 SGHTA and CDR2 FQGNSA.

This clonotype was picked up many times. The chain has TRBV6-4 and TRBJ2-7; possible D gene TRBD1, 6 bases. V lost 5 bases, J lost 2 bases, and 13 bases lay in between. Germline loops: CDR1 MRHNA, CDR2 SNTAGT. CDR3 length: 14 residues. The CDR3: CASSRGRGAYEQYF. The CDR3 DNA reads TGTGCCAGCAGTAGGGGCAGGGGAGCCTACGAGCAGTACTTC.

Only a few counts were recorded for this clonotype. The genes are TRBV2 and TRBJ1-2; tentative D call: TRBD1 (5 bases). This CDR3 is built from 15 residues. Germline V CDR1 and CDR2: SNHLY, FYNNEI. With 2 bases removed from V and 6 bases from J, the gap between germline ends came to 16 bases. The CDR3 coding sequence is TGTGCCAGCAGTGAATGGGGGGGGAGGGCAAATGGCTACACCTTC. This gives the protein CASSEWGGRANGYTF.

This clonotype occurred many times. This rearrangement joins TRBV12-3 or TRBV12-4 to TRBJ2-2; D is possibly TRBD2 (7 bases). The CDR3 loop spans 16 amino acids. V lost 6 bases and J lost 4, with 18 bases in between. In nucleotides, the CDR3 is TGTGCCAGCAGGCGTGTGGGGGGGCTGGGCACCGGGGAGCTGTTTTTT. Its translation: CASRRVGGLGTGELFF.

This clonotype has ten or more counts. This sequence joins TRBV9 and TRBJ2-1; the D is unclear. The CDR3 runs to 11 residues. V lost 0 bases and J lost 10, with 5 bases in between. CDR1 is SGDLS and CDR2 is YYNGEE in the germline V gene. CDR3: CASSVADEQFF. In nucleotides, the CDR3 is TGTGCCAGCAGCGTAGCGGACGAGCAGTTCTTC.

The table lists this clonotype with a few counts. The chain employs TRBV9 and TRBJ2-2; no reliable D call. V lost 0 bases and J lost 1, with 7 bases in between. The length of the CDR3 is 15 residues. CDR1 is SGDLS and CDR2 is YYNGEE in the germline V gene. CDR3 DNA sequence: TGTGCCAGCAGCGTAGAGGGCAGGAACACCGGGGAGCTGTTTTTT. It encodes CASSVEGRNTGELFF.

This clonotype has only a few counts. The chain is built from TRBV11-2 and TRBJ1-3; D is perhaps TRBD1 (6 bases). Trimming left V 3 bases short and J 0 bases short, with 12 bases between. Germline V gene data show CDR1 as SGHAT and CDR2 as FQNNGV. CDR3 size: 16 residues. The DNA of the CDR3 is TGTGCCAGCAGCTTGGTGGGGGGCTACTCTGGAAACACCATATATTTT. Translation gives CASSLVGGYSGNTIYF.

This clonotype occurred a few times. CDR3 coding DNA: TGCGCCAGCAGCCAAACTTCGACTGGGTACGGGTACGAGCAGTACTTC. Amino acids: CASSQTSTGYGYEQYF. The V call is TRBV5-1, the J call TRBJ2-7; no firm D call. V lost 4 bases, J lost 4 bases, and 21 bases lay in between. The germline gives CDR1 SGHRS, CDR2 YFSETQ. The CDR3 length is 16 residues.

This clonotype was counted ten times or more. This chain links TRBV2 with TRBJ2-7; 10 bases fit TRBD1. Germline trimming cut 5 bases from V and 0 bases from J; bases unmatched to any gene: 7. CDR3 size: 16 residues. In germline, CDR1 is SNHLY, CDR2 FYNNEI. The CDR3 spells CASSSPGQGTSYEQYF. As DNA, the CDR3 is TGTGCCAGCAGTTCCCCGGGACAGGGGACCTCCTACGAGCAGTACTTC.

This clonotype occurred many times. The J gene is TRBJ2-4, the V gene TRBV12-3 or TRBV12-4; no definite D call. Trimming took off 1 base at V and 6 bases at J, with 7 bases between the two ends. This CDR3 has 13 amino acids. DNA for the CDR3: TGTGCCAGCAGTTTAGGCCGACTAAACATTCAGTACTTC. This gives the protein CASSLGRLNIQYF.

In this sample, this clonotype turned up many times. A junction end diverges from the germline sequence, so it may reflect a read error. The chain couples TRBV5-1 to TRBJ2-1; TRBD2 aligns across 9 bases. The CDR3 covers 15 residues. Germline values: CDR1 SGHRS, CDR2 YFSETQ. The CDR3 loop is CASSLGSGGYNEQFF. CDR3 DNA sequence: TGTGCCAGCAGCTTAGGTAGCGGGGGTTACAATGAGCAGTTCTTC.

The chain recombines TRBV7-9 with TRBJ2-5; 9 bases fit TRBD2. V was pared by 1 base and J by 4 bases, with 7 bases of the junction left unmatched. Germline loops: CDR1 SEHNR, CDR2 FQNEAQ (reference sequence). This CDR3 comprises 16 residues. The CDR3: CASSLGPAGGRETQYF. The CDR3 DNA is TGTGCCAGCAGCTTAGGTCCAGCGGGGGGACGAGAGACCCAGTACTTC.

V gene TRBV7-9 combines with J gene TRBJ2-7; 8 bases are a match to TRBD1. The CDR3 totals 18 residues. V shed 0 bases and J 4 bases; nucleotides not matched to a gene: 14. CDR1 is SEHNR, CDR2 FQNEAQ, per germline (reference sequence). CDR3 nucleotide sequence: TGTGCCAGCAGCTTAGCTCGGTCCGGGACAGGTGAAGGTTACGAGCAGTACTTC. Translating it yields CASSLARSGTGEGYEQYF.

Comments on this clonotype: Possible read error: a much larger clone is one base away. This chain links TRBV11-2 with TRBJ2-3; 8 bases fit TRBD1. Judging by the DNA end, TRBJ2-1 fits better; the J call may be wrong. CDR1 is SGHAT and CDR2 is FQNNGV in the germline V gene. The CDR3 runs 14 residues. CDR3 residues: CASSSGTGYNKQFF. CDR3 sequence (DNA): TGTGCCAGCAGCTCAGGGACAGGCTACAATAAGCAGTTCTTC.

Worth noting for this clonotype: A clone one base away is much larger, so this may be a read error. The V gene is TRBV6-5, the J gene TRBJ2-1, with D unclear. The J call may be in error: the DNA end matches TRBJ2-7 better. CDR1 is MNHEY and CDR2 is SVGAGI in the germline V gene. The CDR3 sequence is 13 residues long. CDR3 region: CASSSATYNEQYF. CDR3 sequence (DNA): TGTGCCAGCAGTTCCGCAACCTACAATGAGCAGTACTTC.

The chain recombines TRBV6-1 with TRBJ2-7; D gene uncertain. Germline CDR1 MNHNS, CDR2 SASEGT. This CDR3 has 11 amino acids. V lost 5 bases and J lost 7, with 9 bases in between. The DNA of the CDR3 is TGTGCCAGCAGTCAAGGCAATGAGCAGTACTTC. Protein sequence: CASSQGNEQYF.

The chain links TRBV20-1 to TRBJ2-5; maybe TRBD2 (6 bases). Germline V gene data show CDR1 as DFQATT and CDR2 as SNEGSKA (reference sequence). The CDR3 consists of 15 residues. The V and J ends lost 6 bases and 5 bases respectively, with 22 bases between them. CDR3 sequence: CSADLGGASGETQYF. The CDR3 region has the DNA TGCAGTGCCGACCTCGGAGGGGCATCCGGCGAGACCCAGTACTTC.

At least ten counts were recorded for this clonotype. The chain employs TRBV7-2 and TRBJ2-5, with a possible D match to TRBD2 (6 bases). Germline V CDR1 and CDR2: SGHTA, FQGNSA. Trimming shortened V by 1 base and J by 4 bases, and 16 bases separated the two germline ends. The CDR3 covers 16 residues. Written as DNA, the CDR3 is TGTGCCAGCAGCTTAGATTTGGGAGGCGGGCCAGAGACCCAGTACTTC. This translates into CASSLDLGGGPETQYF.

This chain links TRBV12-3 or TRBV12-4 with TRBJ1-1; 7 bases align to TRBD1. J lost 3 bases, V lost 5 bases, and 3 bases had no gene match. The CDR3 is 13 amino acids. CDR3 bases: TGTGCCAGCAGTAGGGGGCCCGACACTGAAGCTTTCTTT. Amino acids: CASSRGPDTEAFF.

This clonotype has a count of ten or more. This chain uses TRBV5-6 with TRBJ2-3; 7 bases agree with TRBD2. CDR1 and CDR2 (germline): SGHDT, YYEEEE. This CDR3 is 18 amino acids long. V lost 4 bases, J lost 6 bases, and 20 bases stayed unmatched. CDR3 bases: TGTGCCAGCAGCCCCCTCTCTAGCGGACCCATCCGGAGCGATACGCAGTATTTT. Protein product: CASSPLSSGPIRSDTQYF. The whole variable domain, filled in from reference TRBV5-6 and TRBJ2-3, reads DAGVTQSPTHLIKTRGQQVTLRCSPKSGHDTVSWYQQALGQGPQFIFQYYEEEERQRGNFPDRFSGHQFPNYSSELNVNALLLGDSALYLCASSPLSSGPIRSDTQYFGPGTRLTVL.

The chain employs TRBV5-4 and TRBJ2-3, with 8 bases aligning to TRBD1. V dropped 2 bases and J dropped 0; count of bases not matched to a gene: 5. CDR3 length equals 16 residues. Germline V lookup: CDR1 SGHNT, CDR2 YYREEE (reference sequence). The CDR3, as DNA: TGTGCCAGCAGCTTCGGCGGGACAGGCAGCACAGATACGCAGTATTTT. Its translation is CASSFGGTGSTDTQYF.

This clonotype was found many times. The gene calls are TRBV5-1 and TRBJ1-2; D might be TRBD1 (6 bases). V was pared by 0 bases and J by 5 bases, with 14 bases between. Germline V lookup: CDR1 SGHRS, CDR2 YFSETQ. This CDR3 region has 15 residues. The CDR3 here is CASSLVGQPKYGYTF. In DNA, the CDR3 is TGCGCCAGCAGCTTGGTTGGACAGCCGAAGTATGGCTACACCTTC.

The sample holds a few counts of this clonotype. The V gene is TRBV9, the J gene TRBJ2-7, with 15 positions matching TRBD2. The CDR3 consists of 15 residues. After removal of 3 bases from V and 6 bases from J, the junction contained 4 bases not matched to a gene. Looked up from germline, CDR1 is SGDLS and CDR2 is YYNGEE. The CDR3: CASSEGLAGGGEQYF. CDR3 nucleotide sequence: TGTGCCAGCAGCGAGGGACTAGCGGGGGGCGGCGAGCAGTACTTC. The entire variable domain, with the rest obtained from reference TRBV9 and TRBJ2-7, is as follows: DSGVTQTPKHLITATGQRVTLRCSPRSGDLSVYWYQQSLDQGLQFLIQYYNGEERAKGNILERFSAQQFPDLHSELNLSSLELGDSALYFCASSEGLAGGGEQYFGPGTRLTVT.